This T cell receptor (beta chain) derives from a study of blood T cell repertoires in COVID-19. Study-level background: Samples of COVID-19 (acute and convalescent) were obtained from the United States, Italy and Spain. In each case, the material was cDNA or gDNA derived from T cells, B-cell-depleted T cells, or PBMCs.

This CDR3 region has 13 residues. Germline V gives CDR1 SNHLY, CDR2 FYNNEI. This clone was observed many times. Original handling: Reference gene primers were amplified, and this amplification served to estimate nucleated cell counts. Clones were read by immunoSEQ multiplex PCR, and TCRdb kept only the in-frame ones, dropping some. V, J and clone size are those of that table, while D and trimming were read from the DNA. The sample holds 110,000 or so clones; about 85% are singletons and the top ten take more than 3%. The chain couples TRBV2 to TRBJ1-6, with D perhaps TRBD1 (6 bases). This clonotype was obtained from a man aged 35-49 years with acute or convalescent COVID-19. Sequenced material: peripheral blood. The DNA of the CDR3 is TGTGCAACGAGGGGACAATGGGATTCACCCCTCCACTTT. It specifies CATRGQWDSPLHF.